These 17 T cell receptor beta chains came from one sample sequenced in a study of blood T cell repertoires in COVID-19. Here immunoSEQ multiplex PCR was the method, and the copy in TCRdb shows in-frame clones only, minus some. The data hold more than 300,000 clones, with 87% observed a single time. Input material: PBMCs or T cells enriched from blood (not recorded which). Every receptor here comes from a woman in her thirties who had recovered from COVID-19.

The CDR3 here is CAISGYPGTGSNEQFF. The CDR3 DNA reads as TGTGCCATCAGTGGGTATCCCGGGACAGGGTCGAATGAGCAGTTCTTC. The V and J genes are TRBV10-3 and TRBJ2-1, with 9 bases fitting TRBD1. CDR3 length: 16 residues. V was clipped by 4 bases and J by 7 bases; unmatched bases: 11. Germline CDR1 and CDR2: ENHRY and SYGVKD.

The chain uses TRBV29-1 and TRBJ1-1; D is uncertain. The CDR3 spans 14 residues. Germline values: CDR1 SQVTM, CDR2 ANQGSEA. V gave up 2 bases and J gave up 3 bases, with 13 bases separating them. CDR3: CSVELPGWDTEAFF. The CDR3 DNA reads as TGCAGCGTTGAACTTCCCGGGTGGGACACTGAAGCTTTCTTT.

The rearrangement links TRBV7-8 to TRBJ1-2; D is ambiguous. The CDR3 has 14 residues. V lost 2 bases to trimming and J lost 0 bases, with 7 bases between them. Germline V gives CDR1 SGHVS, CDR2 FQNEAQ. CDR3 residues: CASSLSVANYGYTF. CDR3 DNA: TGTGCCAGCAGCTTAAGTGTAGCTAACTATGGCTACACCTTC. Variable domain in full (rest from reference TRBV7-8 and TRBJ1-2): GAGVSQSPRYKVAKRGQDVALRCDPISGHVSLFWYQQALGQGPEFLTYFQNEAQLDKSGLPSDRFFAERPEGSVSTLKIQRTQQEDSAVYLCASSLSVANYGYTFGSGTRLTVV.

The chain carries TRBV6-5 and TRBJ2-5; 11 bases align to TRBD1. Germline CDR1 reads MNHEY; CDR2 reads SVGAGI. Germline trimming cut 0 bases from V and 5 bases from J; bases unmatched to any gene: 5. CDR3 length: 16 residues. CDR3 DNA sequence: TGTGCCAGCAGTTACTCCCGGACAGGGGGCCGGGAGACCCAGTACTTC. It is translated as CASSYSRTGGRETQYF.

J is TRBJ1-4 and V is TRBV2, with 7 bases aligning to TRBD1. The junction had 9 bases not matched to a gene; V was cut back by 7 bases and J by 4 bases. Looked up from germline, CDR1 is SNHLY and CDR2 is FYNNEI. This CDR3 comprises 15 residues. The CDR3 loop is CASTRQGVRNEKLFF. The DNA of the CDR3 is TGTGCCAGCACAAGACAGGGAGTTCGTAATGAAAAACTGTTTTTT.

This chain joins TRBV6-5 and TRBJ1-1, with D uncertain. The CDR3 is 15 amino acids. The germline V gene has CDR1 MNHEY and CDR2 SVGAGI. Deletions cut 10 bases from V and 1 base from J, with 19 bases between. The CDR3, as DNA: TGTGCCACTCCCCGACGAGGGCTCCCGAACACTGAAGCTTTCTTT. Translating gives CATPRRGLPNTEAFF.

This clone was seen more than once but under ten times. The V gene is TRBV15, the J gene TRBJ2-7; D uncertain. CDR1 LNHNV and CDR2 YYDKDF come from the germline V gene (reference sequence). CDR3 length: 14 amino acids. Trimming took 0 bases from V and 3 from J, leaving 9 bases between them. The CDR3 nucleotides read TGTGCCACCAGCAGAGATTTAGCCAACTACGAGCAGTACTTC. This translates into CATSRDLANYEQYF.

The gene calls are TRBV6-6 and TRBJ1-5; D not certain. The ends were cut back, 2 bases at V and 5 bases at J, with 13 bases in the middle. Germline CDR1 is MNHNY and CDR2 is SVGAGI (reference sequence). The CDR3 runs 15 residues. CDR3 in DNA: TGTGCCAGCAGTTACGGGAGAGGATCTGATCAGCCCCAGCATTTT. This codes for CASSYGRGSDQPQHF.

This chain connects TRBV10-3 to TRBJ1-3; unclear D gene. Between the trimmed V and J ends, which lost 2 bases and 0 bases, there was a span of 8 bases. The CDR3 is made up of 15 amino acids. The V gene's germline CDR1 is ENHRY and CDR2 SYGVKD. CDR3 loop: CAISEGLPSGNTIYF. The DNA for the CDR3 is TGTGCCATCAGTGAGGGACTGCCCTCTGGAAACACCATATATTTT.

This chain joins TRBV27 and TRBJ1-2, with D possibly matching TRBD1 (5 bases). CDR1 and CDR2 from the germline V gene are MNHEY and SMNVEV (reference sequence). The CDR3 loop spans 13 amino acids. V was pared by 3 bases and J by 4 bases, with 9 bases between. The chain's CDR3 is CASSFDSRYGYTF. Written as DNA, the CDR3 is TGTGCCAGCAGTTTTGACAGTCGCTATGGCTACACCTTC.

The chain is built from TRBV27 and TRBJ2-7; TRBD1 matches 9 bases. V was clipped by 3 bases and J by 3 bases; unmatched bases: 3. The CDR3 sequence is 14 residues long. The germline V gene has CDR1 MNHEY and CDR2 SMNVEV (reference sequence). In nucleotides, the CDR3 is TGTGCCAGCAGTTTGGGGACAGGGTTCTACGAGCAGTACTTC. Residues: CASSLGTGFYEQYF.

V is TRBV7-8 and J is TRBJ1-1; 7 nucleotides agree with TRBD1. Germline V gene lookup returns CDR1 SGHVS and CDR2 FQNEAQ. There are 18 residues in the CDR3. J gave up 2 bases and V 9 bases, and 21 bases lay outside the gene matches. The chain's CDR3 is CASTPGTVNLWDNTEAFF. As DNA, the CDR3 is TGTGCCAGTACTCCCGGGACAGTAAATCTCTGGGATAACACTGAAGCTTTCTTT. Variable domain in full (rest from reference TRBV7-8 and TRBJ1-1): GAGVSQSPRYKVAKRGQDVALRCDPISGHVSLFWYQQALGQGPEFLTYFQNEAQLDKSGLPSDRFFAERPEGSVSTLKIQRTQQEDSAVYLCASTPGTVNLWDNTEAFFGQGTRLTVV.

The rearrangement joins TRBV11-2 to TRBJ1-1; D not certain. The CDR3 consists of 13 residues. The germline gives CDR1 SGHAT, CDR2 FQNNGV. The ends were cut back, 1 base at V and 1 base at J, with 4 bases in the middle. The CDR3 reads CASSLGQNTEAFF. The CDR3 DNA follows: TGTGCCAGCAGCTTAGGGCAGAACACTGAAGCTTTCTTT. Complete variable domain (other parts from reference TRBV11-2 and TRBJ1-1): EAGVAQSPRYKIIEKRQSVAFWCNPISGHATLYWYQQILGQGPKLLIQFQNNGVVDDSQLPKDRFSAERLKGVDSTLKIQPAKLEDSAVYLCASSLGQNTEAFFGQGTRLTVV.

This clone was seen only once. The rearrangement links TRBV4-2 to TRBJ1-6; 8 positions match TRBD1. This CDR3 region has 15 residues. The V gene end was trimmed by 2 bases and the J gene end by 7 bases; junction bases not matched to a gene: 4. The V gene's germline CDR1 is LGHNA and CDR2 YNFKEQ. This chain's CDR3 is CASSQQRTGNSPLHF. The DNA of the CDR3 is TGTGCCAGCAGCCAACAACGGACAGGGAATTCACCCCTCCACTTT.

The rearrangement links TRBV18 to TRBJ2-2, with TRBD2 matching 11 bases. Germline-derived CDR1 and CDR2 are KGHSH and LQKENI. The CDR3 is made up of 20 amino acids. Germline trimming cut 0 bases from V and 5 bases from J; bases unmatched to any gene: 14. This chain's CDR3 is CASSPPVAGGPWIATGELFF. The CDR3, as DNA: TGTGCCAGCTCACCACCCGTAGCGGGGGGGCCGTGGATTGCTACCGGGGAGCTGTTTTTT.

The J gene is TRBJ2-1, the V gene TRBV19; D remains unclear. V was trimmed by 4 bases and J by 8 bases, leaving 9 bases between them. There are 12 residues in the CDR3. The germline CDR1 and CDR2 sequences are LNHDA and SQIVND (reference sequence). CDR3 in DNA: TGTGCCAGTAGTACCCCTGCGGATGAGCAGTTCTTC. The encoded protein is CASSTPADEQFF.

The chain uses TRBV27 and TRBJ1-4, with 7 bases fitting TRBD1. This CDR3 contains 15 residues. The V gene end was trimmed by 5 bases and the J gene end by 6 bases; junction bases not matched to a gene: 9. The germline CDR1 and CDR2 sequences are MNHEY and SMNVEV (reference sequence). DNA for the CDR3: TGTGCCAGCAGTCCAACCAGGGGGGAATATGAAAAACTGTTTTTT. This codes for CASSPTRGEYEKLFF.